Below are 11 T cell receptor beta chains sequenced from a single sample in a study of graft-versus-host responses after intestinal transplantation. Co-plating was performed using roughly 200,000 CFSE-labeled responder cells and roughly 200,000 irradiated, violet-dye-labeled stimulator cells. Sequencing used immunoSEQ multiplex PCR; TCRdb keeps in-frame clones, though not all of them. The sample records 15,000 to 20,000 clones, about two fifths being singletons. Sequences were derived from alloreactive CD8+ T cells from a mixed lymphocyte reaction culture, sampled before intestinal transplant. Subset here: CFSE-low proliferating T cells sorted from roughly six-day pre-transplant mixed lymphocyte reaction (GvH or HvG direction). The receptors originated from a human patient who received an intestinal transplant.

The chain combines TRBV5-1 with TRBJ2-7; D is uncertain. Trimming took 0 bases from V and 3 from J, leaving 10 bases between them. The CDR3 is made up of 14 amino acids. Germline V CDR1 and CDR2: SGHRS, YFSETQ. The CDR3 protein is CASSLGAGIYEQYF. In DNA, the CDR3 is TGCGCCAGCAGCTTGGGGGCAGGCATCTACGAGCAGTACTTC. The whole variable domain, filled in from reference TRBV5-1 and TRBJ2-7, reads KAGVTQTPRYLIKTRGQQVTLSCSPISGHRSVSWYQQTPGQGLQFLFEYFSETQRNKGNFPGRFSGRQFSNSRSEMNVSTLELGDSALYLCASSLGAGIYEQYFGPGTRLTVT.

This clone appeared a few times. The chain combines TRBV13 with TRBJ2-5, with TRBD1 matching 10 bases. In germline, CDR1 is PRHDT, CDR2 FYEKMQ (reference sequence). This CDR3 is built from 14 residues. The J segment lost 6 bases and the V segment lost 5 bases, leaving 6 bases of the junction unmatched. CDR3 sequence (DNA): TGTGCCAGCAGCCCAGGACAGGGGGGAAAGACCCAGTACTTC. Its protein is CASSPGQGGKTQYF.

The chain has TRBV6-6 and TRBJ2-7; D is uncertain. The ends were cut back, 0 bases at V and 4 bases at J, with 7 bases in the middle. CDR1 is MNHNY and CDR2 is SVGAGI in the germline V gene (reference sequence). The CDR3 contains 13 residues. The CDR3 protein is CASSYSDVYEQYF. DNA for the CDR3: TGTGCCAGCAGTTACTCGGACGTGTACGAGCAGTACTTC.

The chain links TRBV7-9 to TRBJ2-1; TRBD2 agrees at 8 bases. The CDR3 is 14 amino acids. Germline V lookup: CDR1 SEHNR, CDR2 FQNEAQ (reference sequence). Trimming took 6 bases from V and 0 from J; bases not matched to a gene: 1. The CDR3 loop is CASRSGSSYNEQFF. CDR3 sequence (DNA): TGTGCCAGCAGGAGCGGGAGCTCCTACAATGAGCAGTTCTTC.

CDR3 residues: CASSYSPSAPNGYTF. Written as DNA, the CDR3 is TGTGCCAGCAGTTACTCGCCTTCAGCGCCCAATGGCTACACCTTC. The V and J genes are TRBV6-5 and TRBJ1-2, with D hard to call. The V gene lost 0 bases and the J gene lost 6 bases, with 14 bases spanning the gap. The CDR3 is 15 amino acids. Germline CDR1 and CDR2: MNHEY and SVGAGI.

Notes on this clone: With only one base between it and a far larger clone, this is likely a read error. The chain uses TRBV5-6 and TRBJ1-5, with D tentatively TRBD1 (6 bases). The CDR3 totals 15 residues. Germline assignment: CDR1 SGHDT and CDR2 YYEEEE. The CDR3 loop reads CASRLEGGGNQPQHF. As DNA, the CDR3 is TGTGCCAGCCGCTTGGAAGGGGGGGGCAATCAGCCCCAGCATTTT.

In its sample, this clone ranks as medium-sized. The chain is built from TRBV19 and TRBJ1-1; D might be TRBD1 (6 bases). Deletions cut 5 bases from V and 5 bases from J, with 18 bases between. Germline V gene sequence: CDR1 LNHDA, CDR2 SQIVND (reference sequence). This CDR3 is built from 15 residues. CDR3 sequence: CASSRGVGGITEAFF. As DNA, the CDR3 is TGTGCCAGTAGTCGGGGGGTAGGGGGAATAACTGAAGCTTTCTTT.

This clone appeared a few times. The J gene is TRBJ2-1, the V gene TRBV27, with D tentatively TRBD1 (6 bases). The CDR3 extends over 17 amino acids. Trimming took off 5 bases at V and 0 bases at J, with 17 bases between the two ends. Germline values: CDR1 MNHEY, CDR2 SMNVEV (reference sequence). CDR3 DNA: TGTGCCAGCAGTCAGTACAGGGCCTCTAGCTCCTACAATGAGCAGTTCTTC. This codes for CASSQYRASSSYNEQFF.

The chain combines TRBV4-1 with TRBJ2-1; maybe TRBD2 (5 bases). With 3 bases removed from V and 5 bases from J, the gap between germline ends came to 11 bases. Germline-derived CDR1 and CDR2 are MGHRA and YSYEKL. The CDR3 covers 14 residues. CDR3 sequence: CASSQRATHNEQFF. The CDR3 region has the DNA TGCGCCAGCAGCCAGAGGGCAACCCACAATGAGCAGTTCTTC.

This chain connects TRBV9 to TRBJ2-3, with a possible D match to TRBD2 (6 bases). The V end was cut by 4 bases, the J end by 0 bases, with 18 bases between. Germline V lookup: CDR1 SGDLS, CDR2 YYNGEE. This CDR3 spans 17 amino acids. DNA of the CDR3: TGTGCCAGCAGCCTAAGACCCGGGACTTGGAGCACAGATACGCAGTATTTT. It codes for CASSLRPGTWSTDTQYF.

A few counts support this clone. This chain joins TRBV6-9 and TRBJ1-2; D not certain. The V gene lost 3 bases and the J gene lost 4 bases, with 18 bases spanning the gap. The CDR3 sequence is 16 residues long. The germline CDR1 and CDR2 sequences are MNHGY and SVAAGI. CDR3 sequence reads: CASSYSPYDTSYGYTF. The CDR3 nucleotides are TGTGCCAGCAGTTACTCTCCCTATGACACTAGCTATGGCTACACCTTC.